These 21 T cell receptor beta chains came from one sample sequenced in a study of cytomegalovirus exposure and HLA in healthy donors. PCR was performed using 60 Vbeta and 13 Jbeta primers. Profiling relied on immunoSEQ multiplex PCR, and the TCRdb table lists in-frame clones only, not all of them. The sample shows roughly 130,000 clones, more than 80% of them seen only once. The sequencing sample was made of PBMCs. All receptors come from a woman in her thirties or forties in good health and CMV-seropositive.

V is TRBV28 and J is TRBJ2-3, with 9 bases matching TRBD2. CDR3 length: 17 residues. Unmatched junction bases numbered 13, after V lost 5 bases and J lost 4 bases. Germline V CDR1 and CDR2: MDHEN, SYDVKM. Here the CDR3 DNA reads TGTGCCAGCAGTGAGCGGGGGGCGGGGGGTGATGCAGATACGCAGTATTTT. Protein sequence: CASSERGAGGDADTQYF. The full variable domain, rest sourced from reference TRBV28 and TRBJ2-3, is DVKVTQSSRYLVKRTGEKVFLECVQDMDHENMFWYRQDPGLGLRLIYFSYDVKMKEKGDIPEGYSVSREKKERFSLILESASTNQTSMYLCASSERGAGGDADTQYFGPGTRLTVL.

The rearrangement links TRBV7-9 to TRBJ2-7; TRBD2 is a possible D gene (6 bases). Trimming cost V 4 bases and J 0 bases, with 10 bases left between them. Germline V CDR1 and CDR2: SEHNR, FQNEAQ (reference sequence). This CDR3 has 14 amino acids. The CDR3 is CASSSSSVSYEQYF. The DNA of the CDR3 is TGTGCCAGCAGCTCGTCTAGCGTCTCCTACGAGCAGTACTTC.

The J gene is TRBJ2-7, the V gene TRBV27; 8 positions agree with TRBD1. V trimming: 6 bases; J trimming: 2 bases; junction bases outside the gene matches: 3. Germline assignment: CDR1 MNHEY and CDR2 SMNVEV (reference sequence). The CDR3 is 13 amino acids. The CDR3 reads CASRPTGAYEQYF. The CDR3 region has the DNA TGTGCCAGCAGGCCGACAGGGGCCTACGAGCAGTACTTC.

The chain is built from TRBV5-8 and TRBJ2-7; TRBD2 agrees at 11 bases. CDR1 is SGHTS and CDR2 is YDEGEE in the germline V gene. Trimming at V came to 2 bases and at J to 6 bases, leaving 4 bases not matched to a gene. CDR3 length: 14 residues. The CDR3 DNA reads as TGTGCCAGCAGCTTTGCGCTAGCGGGAGGCGAGCAGTACTTC. Its translation: CASSFALAGGEQYF.

This clone came up a few times. The chain combines TRBV7-8 with TRBJ1-1, with TRBD1 as a possible D gene (6 bases). The CDR3 has 15 amino acids. Per the germline V gene, CDR1 is SGHVS and CDR2 is FQNEAQ. Trimming removed 5 bases from V and 2 bases from J, with 15 bases in between. This chain's CDR3 is CASSPGHPLNTEAFF. The CDR3 region has the DNA TGTGCCAGCAGCCCGGGACACCCCTTAAACACTGAAGCTTTCTTT. Full variable domain (remainder filled in from reference TRBV7-8 and TRBJ1-1): GAGVSQSPRYKVAKRGQDVALRCDPISGHVSLFWYQQALGQGPEFLTYFQNEAQLDKSGLPSDRFFAERPEGSVSTLKIQRTQQEDSAVYLCASSPGHPLNTEAFFGQGTRLTVV.

The rearrangement uses TRBV10-2 and TRBJ1-1, with D maybe TRBD1 (6 bases). The germline V gene has CDR1 WSHSY and CDR2 SAAADI. V lost 1 base to trimming and J lost 5 bases, with 14 bases between them. The CDR3 extends over 15 amino acids. CDR3 residues: CASSELRGRKTEAFF. The CDR3 region has the DNA TGCGCCAGCAGTGAGTTGCGGGGGCGCAAGACTGAAGCTTTCTTT.

This clone appeared a single time. The chain couples TRBV6-5 to TRBJ2-1; TRBD2 matches at 11 bases. V was pared by 6 bases and J by 7 bases, with 5 bases of the junction left unmatched. The germline V gene encodes CDR1 MNHEY and CDR2 SVGAGI. The CDR3 covers 14 residues. CDR3 bases: TGTGCCAGCAGAAATAGCGGGAGGGGTAATGAGCAGTTCTTC. As protein: CASRNSGRGNEQFF.

This chain joins TRBV28 and TRBJ2-1; a possible D gene is TRBD2 (6 bases). Per germline, CDR1 MDHEN and CDR2 SYDVKM. Trimming removed 1 base from V and 8 bases from J, with 24 bases in between. The CDR3 sequence is 18 residues long. CDR3 residues: CASSLFFGPGKSGDEQFF. The CDR3 bases are TGTGCCAGCAGTTTATTTTTTGGTCCAGGGAAGTCGGGAGATGAGCAGTTCTTC. Full variable domain (missing parts from reference TRBV28 and TRBJ2-1): DVKVTQSSRYLVKRTGEKVFLECVQDMDHENMFWYRQDPGLGLRLIYFSYDVKMKEKGDIPEGYSVSREKKERFSLILESASTNQTSMYLCASSLFFGPGKSGDEQFFGPGTRLTVL.

CDR3 amino acids: CASSDSGQGRGEQFF. The CDR3 DNA follows: TGTGCCAGCAGTGACTCGGGACAGGGACGCGGTGAGCAGTTCTTC. The rearrangement uses TRBV6-4 and TRBJ2-1; 9 nucleotides line up with TRBD1. V gave up 0 bases and J gave up 9 bases; unmatched junction bases: 6. Germline values: CDR1 MRHNA, CDR2 SNTAGT. The CDR3 extends over 15 amino acids.

The chain recombines TRBV11-1 with TRBJ1-2; 8 bases match TRBD1. Germline-derived CDR1 and CDR2 are SGHAT and FQDESV (reference sequence). The V gene end was trimmed by 4 bases and the J gene end by 1 base; junction bases not matched to a gene: 8. The CDR3 extends over 16 amino acids. The CDR3 loop reads CASSSWTGFDNYGYTF. The CDR3 DNA is TGTGCCAGCAGCTCGTGGACAGGGTTCGATAACTATGGCTACACCTTC.

This clone has only a few counts. The genes are TRBV7-9 and TRBJ1-2; tentatively, D is TRBD1 (6 bases). V lost 5 bases and J 3 bases, leaving 16 bases between the germline ends. The germline V gene has CDR1 SEHNR and CDR2 FQNEAQ (reference sequence). This CDR3 is built from 15 residues. The CDR3 sequence is CASSPTLTGYYGYTF. The CDR3 DNA is TGTGCCAGCAGCCCGACCCTGACAGGCTACTATGGCTACACCTTC.

The V call is TRBV11-2, the J call TRBJ2-5, with 12 bases matching TRBD2. Per germline, CDR1 SGHAT and CDR2 FQNNGV. The V segment lost 5 bases and the J segment 0 bases; nucleotides outside the gene matches: 7. The CDR3 has 17 amino acids. The CDR3 sequence is CASSTQGLAGYQETQYF. As DNA, the CDR3 is TGTGCCAGCAGCACCCAAGGACTAGCGGGGTACCAAGAGACCCAGTACTTC.

This clone was detected once. The rearrangement links TRBV19 to TRBJ1-5; 8 bases align to TRBD1. The germline V gene has CDR1 LNHDA and CDR2 SQIVND (reference sequence). The CDR3 extends over 15 amino acids. The trim removed 6 bases at V and 0 bases at J, leaving 4 bases unmatched. The chain's CDR3 is CASRTQGASNQPQHF. The CDR3 coding sequence is TGTGCCAGTAGAACTCAGGGGGCTAGCAATCAGCCCCAGCATTTT.

DNA of the CDR3: TGTGCCAGCAAAAACGAACTAGCAACCTATGGCTACACCTTC. This gives the protein CASKNELATYGYTF. The chain has TRBV27 and TRBJ1-2; no clear D. The CDR3 has 14 residues. Germline CDR1 is MNHEY and CDR2 is SMNVEV (reference sequence). V lost 7 bases, J lost 4 bases, and 16 bases lay in between.

V usage is TRBV7-9 and J usage is TRBJ2-7; D remains unclear. CDR1 and CDR2 from the germline V gene are SEHNR and FQNEAQ (reference sequence). The CDR3 has 15 residues. The germline V and J ends were trimmed by 4 bases and 2 bases, with 15 bases remaining between them. CDR3 loop: CASSSQRSKTYEQYF. The CDR3 nucleotides read TGTGCCAGCAGCTCGCAAAGGAGTAAGACCTACGAGCAGTACTTC.

This chain connects TRBV7-9 to TRBJ1-5; the D is unclear. V was trimmed by 4 bases and J by 7 bases, leaving 14 bases between them. Germline CDR1 is SEHNR and CDR2 is FQNEAQ (reference sequence). The CDR3 loop spans 14 amino acids. CDR3 protein: CASSSGRADQPQHF. Here the CDR3 DNA reads TGTGCCAGCAGCTCCGGGAGGGCTGACCAGCCCCAGCATTTT.

As for this clone: Other DNA sequences in this specimen translate into the identical CDR3. V usage is TRBV9 and J usage is TRBJ2-1, with TRBD1 identical over 8 bases. Germline V gives CDR1 SGDLS, CDR2 YYNGEE. The ends lost 2 bases at V and 6 bases at J; junction bases unmatched: 1. This CDR3 is 13 amino acids long. The CDR3 coding sequence is TGTGCCAGCAGCGTTACAGGGGGCAATGAGCAGTTCTTC. Translated, it gives CASSVTGGNEQFF. The full variable domain, in which reference TRBV9 and TRBJ2-1 provide the parts outside the CDR3, is DSGVTQTPKHLITATGQRVTLRCSPRSGDLSVYWYQQSLDQGLQFLIQYYNGEERAKGNILERFSAQQFPDLHSELNLSSLELGDSALYFCASSVTGGNEQFFGPGTRLTVL.

The chain is built from TRBV30 and TRBJ1-3; TRBD1 might be the D (6 bases). Trimming took off 5 bases at V and 4 bases at J, with 18 bases between the two ends. The CDR3 has 15 residues. CDR1 is GTSNPN and CDR2 is SVGIG in the germline V gene (reference sequence). CDR3 nucleotides: TGTGCCTGGGCCCCGGGACACACGGCAGGAAACACCATATATTTT. This translates into CAWAPGHTAGNTIYF.

This clone was seen just once. The V and J genes are TRBV15 and TRBJ2-7, with 8 bases fitting TRBD2. The CDR3 loop spans 13 amino acids. V lost 5 bases, J lost 5 bases, and 5 bases stayed unmatched. The germline V gene has CDR1 LNHNV and CDR2 YYDKDF (reference sequence). CDR3 region: CATSRGLADEQYF. The CDR3 DNA reads as TGTGCCACCAGCCGCGGACTAGCCGACGAGCAGTACTTC. The entire variable domain, with the rest obtained from reference TRBV15 and TRBJ2-7, is as follows: DAMVIQNPRYQVTQFGKPVTLSCSQTLNHNVMYWYQQKSSQAPKLLFHYYDKDFNNEADTPDNFQSRRPNTSFCFLDIRSPGLGDTAMYLCATSRGLADEQYFGPGTRLTVT.

The V and J genes are TRBV10-3 and TRBJ2-5; 10 bases line up with TRBD1. J gave up 4 bases and V 4 bases, and 9 bases lay outside the gene matches. The CDR3 spans 16 residues. In germline, CDR1 is ENHRY, CDR2 SYGVKD. CDR3 sequence reads: CAISGRTGGALETQYF. DNA of the CDR3: TGTGCCATCAGTGGAAGGACAGGGGGGGCTTTAGAGACCCAGTACTTC.

V usage is TRBV11-1 and J usage is TRBJ1-1; the D gene is possibly TRBD1 (5 bases). The CDR3 has 15 amino acids. Trimming left V 2 bases short and J 5 bases short, with 15 bases between. Germline V lookup: CDR1 SGHAT, CDR2 FQDESV (reference sequence). The CDR3 sequence: CASSLSYPGKTEAFF. CDR3 DNA: TGTGCCAGCAGCTTAAGTTATCCAGGGAAGACTGAAGCTTTCTTT.